This T cell receptor beta chain derives from a study of blood T cell repertoires in COVID-19. Study-wide context: Spain, Italy and the United States supplied samples that represented acute and convalescent COVID-19. T cells, B-cell-depleted T cells, or PBMCs supplied cDNA or gDNA.

Followed longitudinally, the Seattle patients had been enrolled during active infection. V was cut by 4 bases and J by 4 bases, with 15 bases left in between. Germline V CDR1 and CDR2: SQVTM, ANQGSEA. The CDR3 runs to 14 residues. Original handling: Estimation of nucleated cell counts relied on the amplification of reference gene primers. TCRdb's copy holds only in-frame clones and misses some; the assay was immunoSEQ multiplex PCR. D and trimming were read from the DNA, whereas the V and J calls and clone size are those reported in that table. The sample includes 350,000 to 450,000 clones, 87% of them seen just once.

This TCR was recovered from a woman aged 60-75 years with COVID-19, enrolled during active disease. The material sequenced was peripheral blood. This sequence joins TRBV29-1 and TRBJ2-3, with D possibly TRBD2 on 7 matching bases. The CDR3 region is CSVGFGGAADTQYF. The CDR3 DNA reads TGCAGCGTTGGTTTTGGGGGGGCCGCAGATACGCAGTATTTT.